Presented here are 20 T cell receptor beta chains from one specimen sequenced in a study of cytomegalovirus exposure and HLA in healthy donors. The PCR had 60 Vbeta and 13 Jbeta primers. Generated by immunoSEQ multiplex PCR, the TCRdb table keeps only in-frame clones and is missing some. The sample lists 200,000 to 250,000 clones, approximately 70% occurring once. Source material: PBMCs. These TCRs come from a man aged 40-49 years in good health and CMV-seropositive.

V and J are TRBV4-3 and TRBJ2-3, with 12 positions matching TRBD2. This CDR3 comprises 16 residues. The V and J ends lost 4 bases and 6 bases, in that order; junction bases with no gene match: 8. From germline, CDR1 is LGHNA and CDR2 YSLEER. The CDR3 DNA reads as TGCGCCAGCAGCCCTGCTAGCGGGGGGGCCGGGGATACGCAGTATTTT. Amino acid sequence: CASSPASGGAGDTQYF.

The gene calls are TRBV2 and TRBJ2-7; 7 bases are a match to TRBD2. This CDR3 has 16 amino acids. The germline V gene encodes CDR1 SNHLY and CDR2 FYNNEI. The V segment lost 4 bases and the J segment 0 bases; nucleotides outside the gene matches: 9. CDR3: CASSGFSGPSSYEQYF. CDR3 in DNA: TGTGCCAGCAGTGGGTTTAGCGGGCCCTCCTCCTACGAGCAGTACTTC.

The chain combines TRBV6-1 with TRBJ1-6; weak D call: TRBD1 (5 bases). V lost 5 bases and J lost 10, with 15 bases in between. From germline, CDR1 is MNHNS and CDR2 SASEGT. This CDR3 region has 14 residues. CDR3 nucleotides: TGTGCCAGCAGTTCACCCGGGGGGGGGTCACCCCTCCACTTT. Translating it yields CASSSPGGGSPLHF.

V gene TRBV6-5 combines with J gene TRBJ2-2; D is unclear. This CDR3 region has 13 residues. V was pared by 0 bases and J by 8 bases, with 7 bases between. Germline CDR1 reads MNHEY; CDR2 reads SVGAGI. The CDR3 spells CASSYSRSGELFF. CDR3 coding DNA: TGTGCCAGCAGTTACTCGAGGTCAGGGGAGCTGTTTTTT.

This chain connects TRBV19 to TRBJ1-5, with D unclear. From germline, CDR1 is LNHDA and CDR2 SQIVND (reference sequence). This CDR3 region has 15 residues. Trimming shortened V by 4 bases and J by 4 bases, and 14 bases separated the two germline ends. The CDR3 sequence is CASSNVARVNQPQHF. In nucleotides, the CDR3 is TGTGCCAGTAGTAACGTAGCGCGAGTAAATCAGCCCCAGCATTTT.

V and J are TRBV6-5 and TRBJ1-5; the D gene is possibly TRBD1 (5 bases). The CDR3 is 14 amino acids. V lost 7 bases and J lost 5, with 15 bases in between. Germline CDR1 reads MNHEY; CDR2 reads SVGAGI. CDR3 sequence reads: CASKGAGGDQPQHF. Written as DNA, the CDR3 is TGTGCCAGCAAGGGCGCGGGGGGAGATCAGCCCCAGCATTTT.

A remark on this clone: One junction end disagrees with the germline gene, perhaps due to a read error. The chain recombines TRBV7-9 with TRBJ2-1; 11 bases line up with TRBD2. This CDR3 comprises 18 residues. Looked up from germline, CDR1 is SEHNR and CDR2 is FQNEAQ (reference sequence). DNA of the CDR3: TGTGCCAGCAGCTTAGCAACTAGCGGGGGCCGCTCCCACAATGAGCAGTTCTTC. It is translated as CASSLATSGGRSHNEQFF.

V and J are TRBV19 and TRBJ1-1; the match to TRBD1 covers 7 bases. The V gene's germline CDR1 is LNHDA and CDR2 SQIVND (reference sequence). This CDR3 spans 18 amino acids. The ends lost 9 bases at V and 5 bases at J; junction bases unmatched: 24. The CDR3 spells CASSPGEGYRGGSTEAFF. CDR3 bases: TGTGCCAGCAGCCCTGGAGAGGGATACAGGGGCGGTAGTACTGAAGCTTTCTTT.

This chain connects TRBV5-1 to TRBJ2-7; 8 nucleotides align to TRBD1. The ends lost 0 bases at V and 5 bases at J; junction bases unmatched: 7. Germline loops: CDR1 SGHRS, CDR2 YFSETQ. The CDR3 totals 15 residues. The CDR3 coding sequence is TGCGCCAGCAGCTTGGCCAGGGGGCTCGGGAACGAGCAGTACTTC. Translating gives CASSLARGLGNEQYF.

This clone was recorded once. The chain joins TRBV5-1 to TRBJ2-5; maybe TRBD1 (6 bases). The tail of the sequence fits TRBJ2-7 better, so the J call may be wrong. This CDR3 is 15 amino acids long. CDR1 is SGHRS, CDR2 YFSETQ, per germline. CDR3 amino acids: CASSLESGGSYEQYF. The CDR3 region has the DNA TGCGCCAGCAGCTTGGAGTCTGGGGGCAGCTACGAGCAGTACTTC.

The rearrangement joins TRBV2 to TRBJ1-1; 7 bases match TRBD1. The CDR3 is made up of 12 amino acids. V lost 4 bases and J lost 7; bases outside the gene matches: 3. Germline V CDR1 and CDR2: SNHLY, FYNNEI. The CDR3 protein is CASSVAGGEAFF. In DNA form, the CDR3 reads TGTGCCAGCAGTGTGGCAGGGGGTGAAGCTTTCTTT.

The chain recombines TRBV5-4 with TRBJ1-1; the D is unclear. V was trimmed by 1 base and J by 2 bases, leaving 3 bases between them. The germline CDR1 and CDR2 sequences are SGHNT and YYREEE (reference sequence). This CDR3 is 12 amino acids long. CDR3 bases: TGTGCCAGCAGCTTGCTCAACACTGAAGCTTTCTTT. Translated, it gives CASSLLNTEAFF.

This clone appeared once. The chain recombines TRBV9 with TRBJ2-7; 7 nucleotides align to TRBD1. V lost 3 bases to trimming and J lost 5 bases; unmatched junction nucleotides: 5. CDR1 SGDLS and CDR2 YYNGEE come from the germline V gene. The CDR3 runs to 13 residues. The CDR3 spells CASSGHRGHEQYF. Here the CDR3 DNA reads TGTGCCAGCAGCGGTCACAGGGGCCACGAGCAGTACTTC.

The V call is TRBV28, the J call TRBJ1-2; TRBD1 might be the D (6 bases). Looked up from germline, CDR1 is MDHEN and CDR2 is SYDVKM. V lost 6 bases, J lost 4 bases, and 15 bases lay in between. CDR3 length equals 14 residues. CDR3 coding DNA: TGTGCCAGCAGCCGCCGACAGGTTTTCTATGGCTACACCTTC. Protein product: CASSRRQVFYGYTF.

The V call is TRBV28, the J call TRBJ1-4; 8 bases are shared with TRBD1. The V gene end was trimmed by 4 bases and the J gene end by 7 bases; junction bases not matched to a gene: 5. Per the germline V gene, CDR1 is MDHEN and CDR2 is SYDVKM. CDR3 size: 14 residues. The CDR3, as DNA: TGTGCCAGCAGTTCGACAGGGGAGGGTGAAAAACTGTTTTTT. It translates to CASSSTGEGEKLFF. The full variable domain, its missing parts supplied by reference TRBV28 and TRBJ1-4, is DVKVTQSSRYLVKRTGEKVFLECVQDMDHENMFWYRQDPGLGLRLIYFSYDVKMKEKGDIPEGYSVSREKKERFSLILESASTNQTSMYLCASSSTGEGEKLFFGSGTQLSVL.

The rearrangement links TRBV27 to TRBJ1-2; 11 bases map to TRBD1. V lost 6 bases, J lost 3 bases, and 3 bases stayed unmatched. CDR1 and CDR2 from the germline V gene are MNHEY and SMNVEV (reference sequence). The CDR3 spans 14 residues. CDR3 loop: CASRGQGVHYGYTF. CDR3 nucleotide sequence: TGTGCCAGCAGGGGACAGGGGGTGCACTATGGCTACACCTTC.

This chain uses TRBV4-3 with TRBJ2-5; 11 bases are shared with TRBD2. The CDR3 has 15 residues. In germline, CDR1 is LGHNA, CDR2 YSLEER. Trimming cost V 3 bases and J 0 bases; bases outside gene matches: 0. CDR3 in amino acids: CASSQTSGDQETQYF. The DNA for the CDR3 is TGCGCCAGCAGCCAGACTAGCGGGGACCAAGAGACCCAGTACTTC.

V and J are TRBV5-6 and TRBJ2-3; D remains unclear. The germline gives CDR1 SGHDT, CDR2 YYEEEE. The CDR3 has 13 amino acids. Trimming stripped 2 bases from V and 2 bases from J, with 6 bases between. The DNA for the CDR3 is TGTGCCAGCAGCTTATTATCCACAGATACGCAGTATTTT. It encodes CASSLLSTDTQYF.

This clone was observed a few times. The V call is TRBV7-2, the J call TRBJ1-1; 9 nucleotides agree with TRBD1. V lost 6 bases, J lost 3 bases, and 8 bases stayed unmatched. The CDR3 is 15 residues long. CDR1 SGHTA and CDR2 FQGNSA come from the germline V gene. The chain's CDR3 is CASRPRTGADTEAFF. In DNA form, the CDR3 reads TGTGCCAGCAGACCCCGGACAGGGGCTGACACTGAAGCTTTCTTT.

This chain uses TRBV6-5 with TRBJ2-3, with D tentatively TRBD2 (6 bases). This CDR3 is built from 13 residues. Germline-derived CDR1 and CDR2 are MNHEY and SVGAGI. Trimming stripped 4 bases from V and 4 bases from J, with 9 bases between. CDR3 sequence: CASSSREADTQYF. The CDR3 DNA follows: TGTGCCAGCAGTTCAAGGGAGGCAGATACGCAGTATTTT.